This is a list of T cell receptor beta chains from one sample in a study of identical twins. TCRdb re-derived calls from the 5' RACE reads in MiXCR, one entry per CDR3 protein. The sample yields about 200,000 distinct CDR3 sequences, 6% to 7% seen once. This sample also appeared in a second study, on T cells expressing NK-cell markers.

Specimen: CD8+ T cells sorted from blood. The receptor source for this set is a woman aged 18-29 years in good health. CDR3s include the opening cysteine and the closing phenylalanine or tryptophan. The order of the fields is D gene, J gene, V gene, clone size, CDR3 protein, CDR3 DNA. The D gene is left open where the match is weak. Clone size is given for some rows only: seen once, a few or many times, or a class if the clone is expanded.

NA,TRBJ2-7,TRBV7-9,NA,CASRSLGAVEQYF,TGTGCCAGCAGGTCACTAGGGGCGGTCGAGCAGTACTTC
NA,TRBJ2-1,TRBV27,NA,CASSFTRYNEQFF,TGTGCCAGCAGTTTCACACGCTACAATGAGCAGTTCTTC
NA,TRBJ1-2,TRBV11-2,many,CASSKPPWRTVPKNYGYTF,TGTGCCAGCAGCAAGCCCCCGTGGCGGACAGTACCGAAGAACTATGGCTACACCTTC
TRBD1,TRBJ1-2,TRBV12-3/TRBV12-4,many,CASSPTLQGKDGYTF,TGTGCCAGCAGCCCAACCCTACAGGGGAAAGATGGCTACACCTTC
NA,TRBJ2-1,TRBV21-1,NA,CASTEREIKNEQFF,TGTGCCAGCACGGAGCGGGAGATAAAAAATGAGCAGTTCTTC
NA,TRBJ2-2,TRBV5-1,NA,CASSLVGSVTGELFF,TGCGCCAGCAGCTTGGTCGGGAGCGTCACCGGGGAGCTGTTTTTT
TRBD1,TRBJ2-5,TRBV13,few,CASSWPGQGIQETQYF,TGTGCCAGCAGCTGGCCGGGACAGGGAATTCAAGAGACCCAGTACTTC
TRBD1,TRBJ2-7,TRBV9,few,CASSVGTGGTPTGYEQYF,TGTGCCAGCAGCGTAGGCACAGGGGGAACCCCCACGGGCTACGAGCAGTACTTC
TRBD2,TRBJ2-7,TRBV4-3,NA,CASSQNSGRVYEQYF,TGCGCCAGCAGCCAAAACAGCGGGAGGGTTTACGAGCAGTACTTC
TRBD2,TRBJ2-7,TRBV12-3/TRBV12-4,many,CASSLGGEGYF,TGTGCCAGCAGTTTAGGCGGGGAGGGGTACTTC
TRBD2,TRBJ2-1,TRBV5-1,few,CASSYLGGTSGNNEQFF,TGCGCCAGCAGCTACCTCGGAGGGACTAGCGGGAACAATGAGCAGTTCTTC
NA,TRBJ2-1,TRBV11-3,few,CASSSLASEQFF,TGTGCCAGCAGCTCCCTGGCTTCCGAGCAGTTCTTC
TRBD1,TRBJ1-4,TRBV3-1,few,CASSQAGTGVHEKLFF,TGTGCCAGCAGCCAAGCTGGGACAGGGGTGCATGAAAAACTGTTTTTT
TRBD2,TRBJ2-7,TRBV3-1,NA,CASSQGLASEQYF,TGTGCCAGCAGCCAGGGACTAGCGAGTGAGCAGTACTTC
NA,TRBJ1-1,TRBV20-1,few,CSARSVNTEAFF,TGCAGTGCTAGGTCGGTGAACACTGAAGCTTTCTTT
NA,TRBJ2-7,TRBV5-6,NA,CASSFGSTYEQYF,TGTGCCAGCAGCTTTGGTAGTACCTACGAGCAGTACTTC
NA,TRBJ2-7,TRBV12-3/TRBV12-4,NA,CASCRGSYEQYF,TGTGCCAGTTGTAGGGGGTCCTACGAGCAGTACTTC
NA,TRBJ1-1,TRBV18,NA,CASSTAGGFAEAFF,TGTGCCAGCTCAACCGCCGGGGGCTTCGCTGAAGCTTTCTTT
NA,TRBJ1-2,TRBV5-1,few,CASSSIQASDGYTF,TGCGCCAGCAGCTCGATACAGGCTTCCGATGGCTACACCTTC
NA,TRBJ1-2,TRBV12-3/TRBV12-4,NA,CASSRAYGYTF,TGTGCCAGCAGCAGGGCGTATGGCTACACCTTC